This T cell receptor (beta chain) was recovered during a study of blood T cell repertoires in COVID-19. Across the whole study: The United States, Italy and Spain provided the acute and convalescent COVID-19 samples. The cDNA or gDNA used as material had been derived from T cells, B-cell-depleted T cells, or PBMCs.

In the study's own analysis: Using reference gene primer amplification, nucleated cell counts were estimated. Sequencing used immunoSEQ multiplex PCR; TCRdb keeps in-frame clones, though not all of them. V and J calls and clone size follow that table, whereas D and trimming were derived from the DNA. The sample has 60,000 to 65,000 clones; under 85% are singletons. The receptor was isolated from a woman of 80 years or more with acute or convalescent COVID-19. Sequencing was performed on peripheral blood.

In nucleotides, the CDR3 is TGTGCCAGCAGCTTGGGTAGCTCGGGTGCCCTCCAAGAGACCCAGTACTTC. It encodes CASSLGSSGALQETQYF. The gene calls are TRBV5-6 and TRBJ2-5; D unresolved. Trimming shortened V by 0 bases and J by 1 base, and 16 bases separated the two germline ends. This CDR3 has 17 residues. Germline assignment: CDR1 SGHDT and CDR2 YYEEEE.